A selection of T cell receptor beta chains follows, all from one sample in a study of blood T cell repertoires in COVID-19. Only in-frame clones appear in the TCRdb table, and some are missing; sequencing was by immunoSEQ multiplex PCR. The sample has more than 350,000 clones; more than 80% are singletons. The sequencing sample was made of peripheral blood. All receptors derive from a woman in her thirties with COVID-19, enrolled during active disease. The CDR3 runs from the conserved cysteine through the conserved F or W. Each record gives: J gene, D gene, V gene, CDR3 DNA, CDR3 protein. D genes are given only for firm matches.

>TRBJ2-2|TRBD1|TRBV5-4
TGTGCCAGCAGCAGGGACAGGGGGCGAGACACCGGGGAGCTGTTTTTT
CASSRDRGRDTGELFF
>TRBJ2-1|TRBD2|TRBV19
TGTGCCAGTGCCCGCGGGGCGGGAGAGGTCCCCTACAATGAGCAGTTCTTC
CASARGAGEVPYNEQFF
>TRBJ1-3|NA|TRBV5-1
TGCGCCAGCAGCTTCGGTCCCGCGGTTGGTGGAAACACCATATATTTT
CASSFGPAVGGNTIYF
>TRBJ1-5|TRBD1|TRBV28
TGTGCCAGCAGACCAATATACACAGGGGGCCCCCAATTGAGCAATCAGCCCCAGCATTTT
CASRPIYTGGPQLSNQPQHF
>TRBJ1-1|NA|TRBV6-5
TGTGCCAGCATGTCTGGGGGCTTGAACACTGAAGCTTTCTTT
CASMSGGLNTEAFF
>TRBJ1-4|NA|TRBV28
TGTGCCAGCAGTTCCCCGGGGGACCCGAATGAAAAACTGTTTTTT
CASSSPGDPNEKLFF
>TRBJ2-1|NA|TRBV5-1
TGCGCCAGCAGCCCCCGGGACTTAACGAATGAGCAGTTCTTC
CASSPRDLTNEQFF
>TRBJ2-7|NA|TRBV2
TGTGCCAGCAGTGAGGTCCTATGGAGCTACGAGCAGTACTTC
CASSEVLWSYEQYF
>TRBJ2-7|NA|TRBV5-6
TGTGCCAGCAGCTTGGTGACACCGCATTACGAGCAGTACTTC
CASSLVTPHYEQYF
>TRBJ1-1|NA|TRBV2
TGTGCCAGCAGTGTCTCGACGGACATGAACACTGAAGCTTTCTTT
CASSVSTDMNTEAFF
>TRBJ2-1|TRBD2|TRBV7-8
TGTGCCAGCAGCTACACGAGCGGGGACGGCCACAATGAGCAGTTCTTC
CASSYTSGDGHNEQFF